Given below is one TCR beta chain in context. Its target is unknown. The V gene's germline CDR1 is SEHNR and CDR2 FQNEAQ (reference sequence). The CDR3 length is 17 residues. V lost 3 bases, J lost 1 base, and 16 bases lay in between. The data were produced by immunoSEQ multiplex PCR, yet TCRdb's version contains in-frame clones alone and is incomplete. The top ten hold over 2% of the sample, which has roughly 45,000 clones, 70% to 85% seen once. Described time point: week 23, last vaccination. The investigators gave 300 ug of mutant IDH1 20-mer peptide in each vaccine dose, together with topical imiquimod. Diagnosis in the donors showed new WHO grade 3 or 4 astrocytomas that were IDH1-mutant and ATRX-lost. The sample originates from a study of a mutant IDH1 vaccine in newly diagnosed glioma. Overall study context: In weeks 1, 3, 5, 7, 11, 15, 19 and 23, patients were immunized, eight times in all.

The chain recombines TRBV7-9 with TRBJ1-5, with D possibly matching TRBD1 (5 bases). The input for sequencing was PBMCs, taken from a glioma patient whose treatment included an IDH1 peptide vaccine. The sequence was collected from a woman in her late teens or twenties with glioma. Some clones in this sample may be carry-over from other donors' samples. The CDR3 region has the DNA TGTGCCAGCAGCTTCGGGGGGGGGATCCGAAGCAATCAGCCCCAGCATTTT. Its translation is CASSFGGGIRSNQPQHF.